The 2 T cell receptor beta chains in this list originate from one sample, sequenced in a study of molecular identifiers for immune sequencing clone quantification. A single record per CDR3 protein comes from TCRdb applying MiXCR to the PCR reads. The sample shows approximately 93,000 distinct CDR3 sequences, roughly 25% of them seen only once. Sequenced sample: naive CD8+ T cells from blood, with Jurkat cell RNA spiked in. Subset in this sample: FACS-sorted CD8+CD4-CCR7+CD45RA+ naive T cells. The source is a human donor in good health. Some libraries in this study had Jurkat cell RNA spiked in.

This clonotype was seen repeatedly, ten times or more. The chain employs TRBV27 and TRBJ2-3, with D possibly being TRBD1 (7 bases). Germline V gives CDR1 MNHEY, CDR2 SMNVEV (reference sequence). This CDR3 is 16 amino acids long. The V gene lost 5 bases and the J gene lost 3 bases, with 18 bases spanning the gap. CDR3 amino acids: CASSPIHPGGTDTQYF. The CDR3 DNA sequence: TGTGCCAGCAGTCCCATCCATCCAGGGGGGACAGATACGCAGTATTTT.

This clonotype was detected only a few times. This chain joins TRBV4-3 and TRBJ2-2; TRBD1 aligns across 10 bases. The length of the CDR3 is 17 residues. Germline V lookup: CDR1 LGHNA, CDR2 YSLEER. J lost 1 base, V lost 0 bases, and 2 bases had no gene match. The CDR3 loop is CASSQDWTGGNTGELFF. The CDR3 region has the DNA TGCGCCAGCAGCCAAGATTGGACAGGGGGGAACACCGGGGAGCTGTTTTTT.